This T cell receptor (beta chain) appears in the sequencing data of a study of cytotoxic CD8 clonotypes in ibrutinib-treated CLL. Study details: Response samples were obtained once patients had received a median around 12 months of treatment, range 6 to 36.

The data were produced by immunoSEQ multiplex PCR, yet TCRdb's version contains in-frame clones alone and is incomplete. The sample yields 30,000 or so clones, roughly 60% seen once. The CDR3 has 15 residues. Germline V gene data show CDR1 as SEHNR and CDR2 as FQNEAQ (reference sequence). V lost 5 bases and J 4 bases, leaving 17 bases between the germline ends. Details on this clone: What it recognizes is unknown.

Notes on the study in general: With treatment, public clonotypes, which were uncommon, either contracted or remained stable.

This TCR came from a human donor with chronic lymphocytic leukemia. V usage is TRBV7-9 and J usage is TRBJ1-2; D possibly corresponds to TRBD1 (5 bases). The source material was PBMCs, sampled before ibrutinib treatment. CDR3 sequence reads: CASSQFDSDFYGYTF. CDR3 bases: TGTGCCAGCAGCCAATTCGACAGCGACTTCTATGGCTACACCTTC.